The sequence of this T cell receptor beta chain was determined in a study of shared clonotypes between healthy human individuals. Study-level findings and limits: The diversity represented, both genetic and in exposure history, was limited by few donors.

This clone appeared a few times. Its antigen remains unknown. CDR3 length equals 14 residues. V lost 1 base, J lost 1 base, and 8 bases lay in between. The germline CDR1 and CDR2 sequences are SGDLS and YYNGEE. Sequencing was performed with immunoSEQ multiplex PCR; in TCRdb, only in-frame clones are kept and a portion is missing. Counted here are more than 1 million clones, roughly 74% occurring once; the ten biggest clones make up under 0.6%. Sequencing was carried out using memory CD4+ T cells from PBMCs. Indicated subset: CD45RA-negative fraction. The source of this sequence is a man between 18 and 35 years old in good health. Some clones in this sample may be carry-over from other donors' samples. The rearrangement links TRBV9 to TRBJ1-1; no definite D call. CDR3 nucleotide sequence: TGTGCCAGCAGCGTAAAGTCCGGGAACACTGAAGCTTTCTTT. It specifies CASSVKSGNTEAFF.